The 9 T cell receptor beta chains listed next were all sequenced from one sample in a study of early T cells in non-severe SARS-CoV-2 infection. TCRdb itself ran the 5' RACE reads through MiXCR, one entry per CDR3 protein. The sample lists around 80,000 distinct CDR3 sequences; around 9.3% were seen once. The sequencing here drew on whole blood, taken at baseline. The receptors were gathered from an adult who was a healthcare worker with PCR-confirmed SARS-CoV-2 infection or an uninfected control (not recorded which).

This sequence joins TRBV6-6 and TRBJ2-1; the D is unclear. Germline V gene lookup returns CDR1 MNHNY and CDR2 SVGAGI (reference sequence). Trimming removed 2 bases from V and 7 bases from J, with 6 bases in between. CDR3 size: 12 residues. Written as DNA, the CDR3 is TGTGCCAGCAGTTACCTTCTAAATGAGCAGTTCTTC. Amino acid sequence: CASSYLLNEQFF.

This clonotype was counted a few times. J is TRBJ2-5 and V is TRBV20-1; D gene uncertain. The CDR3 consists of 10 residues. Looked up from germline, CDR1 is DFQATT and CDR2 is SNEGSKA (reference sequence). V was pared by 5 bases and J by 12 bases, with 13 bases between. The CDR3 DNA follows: TGCAGTGCTTTAGGTGTCGCTGAGTACTTC. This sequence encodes CSALGVAEYF.

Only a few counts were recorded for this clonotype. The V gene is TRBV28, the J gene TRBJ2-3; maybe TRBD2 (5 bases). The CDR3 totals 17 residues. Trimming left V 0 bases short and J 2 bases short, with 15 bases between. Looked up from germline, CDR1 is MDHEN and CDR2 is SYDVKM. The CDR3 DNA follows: TGTGCCAGCAGTTTATGGGGTCAGGCTAGCACCACAGATACGCAGTATTTT. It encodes CASSLWGQASTTDTQYF.

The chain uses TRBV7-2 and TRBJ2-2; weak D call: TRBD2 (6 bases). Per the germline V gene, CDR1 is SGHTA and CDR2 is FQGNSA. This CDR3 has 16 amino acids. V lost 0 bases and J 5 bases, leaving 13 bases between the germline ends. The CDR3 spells CASSLARRAQTGELFF. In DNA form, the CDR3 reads TGTGCCAGCAGCTTAGCGCGGAGGGCTCAGACCGGGGAGCTGTTTTTT.

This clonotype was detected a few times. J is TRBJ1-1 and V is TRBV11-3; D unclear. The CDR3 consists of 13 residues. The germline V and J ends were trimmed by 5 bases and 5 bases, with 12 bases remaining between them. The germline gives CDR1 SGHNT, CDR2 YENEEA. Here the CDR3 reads CASSHSGLTEAFF. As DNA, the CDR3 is TGTGCCAGCAGCCACTCGGGGTTAACTGAAGCTTTCTTT.

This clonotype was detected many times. The CDR3 DNA reads as TGTGCCAGCAGCCGATCCGCGGGAATCTTCAATGAGCAGTTCTTC. Encoded protein: CASSRSAGIFNEQFF. This rearrangement joins TRBV11-2 to TRBJ2-1, with D possibly matching TRBD2 (6 bases). CDR1 and CDR2 from the germline V gene are SGHAT and FQNNGV. V lost 5 bases to trimming and J lost 6 bases, with 17 bases between them. The CDR3 has 15 residues.

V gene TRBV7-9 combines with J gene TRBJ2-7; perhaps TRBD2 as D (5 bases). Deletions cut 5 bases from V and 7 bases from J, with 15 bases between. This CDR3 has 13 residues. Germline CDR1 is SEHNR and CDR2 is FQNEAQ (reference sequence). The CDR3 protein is CASSPGPTGEQYF. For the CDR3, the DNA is TGTGCCAGCAGCCCTGGCCCAACGGGGGAGCAGTACTTC.

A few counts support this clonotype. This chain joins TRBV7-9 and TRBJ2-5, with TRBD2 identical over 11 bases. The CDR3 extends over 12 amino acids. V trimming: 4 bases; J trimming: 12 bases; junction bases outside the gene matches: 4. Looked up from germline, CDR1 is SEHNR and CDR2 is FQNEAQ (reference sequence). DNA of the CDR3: TGTGCCAGCAGCTCGTTAGCGGGAGGGGAGTACTTC. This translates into CASSSLAGGEYF.

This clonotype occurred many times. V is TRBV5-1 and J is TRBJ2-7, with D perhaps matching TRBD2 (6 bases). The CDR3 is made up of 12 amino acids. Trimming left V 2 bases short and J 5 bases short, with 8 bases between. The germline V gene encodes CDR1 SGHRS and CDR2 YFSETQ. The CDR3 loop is CASSLRRDEQYF. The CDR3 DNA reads TGCGCCAGCAGCTTACGGAGGGACGAGCAGTACTTC.